A single sample gave rise to the 14 T cell receptor beta chains below, sequenced in a study of CD8 T cells in ankylosing spondylitis. The antigens of these receptors remain unknown. General observations from the study: Several highly homologous variants made up a TCR beta motif, and this motif appeared characteristic of ankylosing spondylitis blood.

MiXCR was run by TCRdb on the 5' RACE reads, yielding one entry per CDR3 protein. The table includes 300,000 to 400,000 distinct CDR3 sequences, about a fifth detected once. Sequenced material: blood, either unsorted or a sorted T cell fraction (not recorded which). These receptors were obtained from a male donor with ankylosing spondylitis.

The rearrangement joins TRBV21-1 to TRBJ2-7. TRBV21-1 is deemed a pseudogene. The length of the CDR3 is 14 residues. CDR3 sequence: CASSPWVPSYEQYF. Written as DNA, the CDR3 is TGTGCCAGCTCCCCGTGGGTTCCATCCTACGAGCAGTACTTC.

In this sample, this clonotype turned up a few times. The rearrangement links TRBV12-3 or TRBV12-4 to TRBJ2-3, with TRBD2 matching over 8 bases. V gave up 5 bases and J gave up 4 bases; unmatched junction bases: 11. CDR3 size: 16 residues. The CDR3 is CASSRRLAPIPDTQYF. Written as DNA, the CDR3 is TGTGCCAGCAGTCGCCGACTAGCGCCGATCCCAGATACGCAGTATTTT.

The chain recombines TRBV9 with TRBJ2-3; 11 nucleotides match TRBD2. Per the germline V gene, CDR1 is SGDLS and CDR2 is YYNGEE. CDR3 length: 13 residues. V trimming: 7 bases; J trimming: 8 bases; junction bases outside the gene matches: 6. In DNA form, the CDR3 reads TGTGCCAGCGGAACCGGACTAGCGGGTACGCAGTATTTT. Translated, it gives CASGTGLAGTQYF.

This clonotype was recorded a few times. V gene TRBV24-1 combines with J gene TRBJ2-1, with D perhaps TRBD1 or TRBD2 (5 bases each). Germline CDR1 and CDR2: KGHDR and SFDVKD. CDR3 length: 15 residues. Trimming took 0 bases from V and 10 from J, leaving 15 bases between them. The CDR3, as DNA: TGTGCCACCAGTGATTTGCGACCGGGACCTGGGGAGCAGTTCTTC. This codes for CATSDLRPGPGEQFF.

This clonotype has only a few counts. This chain connects TRBV5-1 to TRBJ2-7, with 13 bases fitting TRBD2. Looked up from germline, CDR1 is SGHRS and CDR2 is YFSETQ. The CDR3 is 16 residues long. Germline trimming cut 0 bases from V and 5 bases from J; bases unmatched to any gene: 5. The CDR3 is CASSLGTSGRWNEQYF. CDR3 DNA sequence: TGCGCCAGCAGCTTGGGGACTAGCGGGAGATGGAACGAGCAGTACTTC. The full variable domain, its missing parts supplied by reference TRBV5-1 and TRBJ2-7, is KAGVTQTPRYLIKTRGQQVTLSCSPISGHRSVSWYQQTPGQGLQFLFEYFSETQRNKGNFPGRFSGRQFSNSRSEMNVSTLELGDSALYLCASSLGTSGRWNEQYFGPGTRLTVT.

This clonotype appeared once. The chain uses TRBV6-5 and TRBJ2-2; D may correspond to TRBD1 or TRBD2 (7 bases each). V was pared by 2 bases and J by 4 bases, with 20 bases between. The CDR3 length is 18 residues. Germline CDR1 is MNHEY and CDR2 is SVGAGI. The CDR3 DNA reads as TGTGCCAGCAGTTACCGCAACCAGGGGGGGTTAGGCACCGGGGAGCTGTTTTTT. This translates into CASSYRNQGGLGTGELFF.

This clonotype was seen at least ten times. The V and J genes are TRBV29-1 and TRBJ1-1; D unresolved. The CDR3 totals 13 residues. V was shortened by 4 bases and J by 0 bases, with 9 bases between the two germline ends. Germline V gives CDR1 SQVTM, CDR2 ANQGSEA. The CDR3 nucleotides read TGCAGCGTTGTAAGGAATGTGAACACTGAAGCTTTCTTT. It translates to CSVVRNVNTEAFF. Filled out from reference TRBV29-1 and TRBJ1-1, the complete variable domain reads SAVISQKPSRDICQRGTSLTIQCQVDSQVTMMFWYRQQPGQSLTLIATANQGSEATYESGFVIDKFPISRPNLTFSTLTVSNMSPEDSSIYLCSVVRNVNTEAFFGQGTRLTVV.

This clonotype was seen only a few times. The rearrangement links TRBV10-3 to TRBJ1-5; D might be TRBD1 (5 bases). The CDR3 sequence is 12 residues long. Germline CDR1 ENHRY, CDR2 SYGVKD. Trimming stripped 10 bases from V and 4 bases from J, with 11 bases between. CDR3 amino acids: CATEDKNQPQHF. In DNA, the CDR3 is TGTGCCACCGAGGACAAAAATCAGCCCCAGCATTTT.

The gene calls are TRBV5-1 and TRBJ2-2; tentative D call: TRBD1 (6 bases). CDR1 is SGHRS and CDR2 is YFSETQ in the germline V gene. The length of the CDR3 is 16 residues. Trimming removed 3 bases at V and 1 base at J, with 13 bases between. CDR3 sequence reads: CASSYTGSRNTGELFF. In DNA, the CDR3 is TGCGCCAGCAGCTACACAGGGAGCAGGAACACCGGGGAGCTGTTTTTT.

This clonotype was seen only a few times. V is TRBV5-5 and J is TRBJ2-3; no reliable D call. The V end lost 0 bases, the J end lost 4 bases, and 9 bases lay between the germline ends. This CDR3 has 14 amino acids. CDR1 SGHKS and CDR2 YYEKEE come from the germline V gene (reference sequence). The CDR3 DNA reads TGTGCCAGCAGCTTGGAGAGAGGTCCAGATACGCAGTATTTT. Its translation: CASSLERGPDTQYF.

The V gene is TRBV6-1, the J gene TRBJ2-1; tentatively, D is TRBD1 or TRBD2 (5 bases each). CDR1 and CDR2 (germline): MNHNS, SASEGT. The CDR3 is made up of 15 amino acids. Trimming stripped 8 bases from V and 5 bases from J, with 19 bases between. This CDR3 reads CASHPVGVGDNEQFF. The CDR3 DNA follows: TGTGCCAGCCACCCGGTGGGGGTCGGGGACAATGAGCAGTTCTTC.

This clonotype was observed many times. The V gene is TRBV7-9, the J gene TRBJ1-6; D call uncertain. This CDR3 spans 13 amino acids. V dropped 6 bases and J dropped 8 bases, with 11 bases sitting between them. The germline V gene has CDR1 SEHNR and CDR2 FQNEAQ (reference sequence). In DNA, the CDR3 is TGTGCCAGCAGTCTAGACCGGGATTCACCCCTCCACTTT. Amino acids: CASSLDRDSPLHF. The full variable domain, completed using reference TRBV7-9 and TRBJ1-6, is DTGVSQNPRHKITKRGQNVTFRCDPISEHNRLYWYRQTLGQGPEFLTYFQNEAQLEKSRLLSDRFSAERPKGSFSTLEIQRTEQGDSAMYLCASSLDRDSPLHFGNGTRLTVT.

The gene calls are TRBV12-3 or TRBV12-4 and TRBJ2-5, with 7 nucleotides matching TRBD2. This CDR3 has 14 amino acids. V lost 5 bases, J lost 5 bases, and 8 bases stayed unmatched. CDR3 sequence: CASSPGLVRETQYF. CDR3 bases: TGTGCCAGCAGTCCCGGACTAGTCAGGGAGACCCAGTACTTC.

CDR3 coding DNA: TGTGCCAGCAGCAATTCCCCGACCCAGTACTTC. Protein sequence: CASSNSPTQYF. The chain joins TRBV7-8 to TRBJ2-5; D is unclear. CDR1 is SGHVS, CDR2 FQNEAQ, per germline. The CDR3 consists of 11 residues. The V end lost 5 bases, the J end lost 7 bases, and 8 bases lay between the germline ends. The full variable domain, completed using reference TRBV7-8 and TRBJ2-5, is GAGVSQSPRYKVAKRGQDVALRCDPISGHVSLFWYQQALGQGPEFLTYFQNEAQLDKSGLPSDRFFAERPEGSVSTLKIQRTQQEDSAVYLCASSNSPTQYFGPGTRLLVL.